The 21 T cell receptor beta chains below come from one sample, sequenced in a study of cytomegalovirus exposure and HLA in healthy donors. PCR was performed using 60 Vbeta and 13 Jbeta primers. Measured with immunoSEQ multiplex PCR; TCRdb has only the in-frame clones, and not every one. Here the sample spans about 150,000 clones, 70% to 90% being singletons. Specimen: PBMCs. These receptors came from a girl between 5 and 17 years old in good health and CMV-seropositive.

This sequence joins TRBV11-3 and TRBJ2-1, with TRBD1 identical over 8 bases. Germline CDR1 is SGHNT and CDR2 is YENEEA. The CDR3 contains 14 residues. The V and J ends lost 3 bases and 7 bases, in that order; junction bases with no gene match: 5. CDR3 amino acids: CASSLGQVENEQFF. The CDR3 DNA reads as TGTGCCAGCAGCTTGGGACAGGTGGAAAATGAGCAGTTCTTC. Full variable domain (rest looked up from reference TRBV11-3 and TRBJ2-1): EAGVVQSPRYKIIEKKQPVAFWCNPISGHNTLYWYLQNLGQGPELLIRYENEEAVDDSQLPKDRFSAERLKGVDSTLKIQPAELGDSAVYLCASSLGQVENEQFFGPGTRLTVL.

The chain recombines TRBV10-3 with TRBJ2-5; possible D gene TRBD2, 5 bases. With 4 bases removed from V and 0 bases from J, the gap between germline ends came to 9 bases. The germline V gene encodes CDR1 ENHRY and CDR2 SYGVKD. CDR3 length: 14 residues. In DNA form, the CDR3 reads TGTGCCATCAGTGCGTTGACTAACCAAGAGACCCAGTACTTC. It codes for CAISALTNQETQYF.

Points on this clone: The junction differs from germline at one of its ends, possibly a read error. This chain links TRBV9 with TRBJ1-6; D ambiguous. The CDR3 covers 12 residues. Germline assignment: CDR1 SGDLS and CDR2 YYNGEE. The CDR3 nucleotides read TGTGCCAGCAGCAACAGTAATTCACTCCTCCACTTT. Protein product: CASSNSNSLLHF.

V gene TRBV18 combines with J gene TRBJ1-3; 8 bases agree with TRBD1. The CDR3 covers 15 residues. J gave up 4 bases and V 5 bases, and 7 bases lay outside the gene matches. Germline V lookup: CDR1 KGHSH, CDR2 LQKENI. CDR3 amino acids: CASSTGQGTGNTIYF. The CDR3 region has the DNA TGTGCCAGCTCAACAGGACAGGGAACCGGAAACACCATATATTTT.

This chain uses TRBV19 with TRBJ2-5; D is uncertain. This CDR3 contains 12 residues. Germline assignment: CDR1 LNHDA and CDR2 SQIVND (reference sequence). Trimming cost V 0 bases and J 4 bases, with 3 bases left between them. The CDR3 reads CASSIERETQYF. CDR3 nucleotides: TGTGCCAGTAGTATAGAGAGAGAGACCCAGTACTTC.

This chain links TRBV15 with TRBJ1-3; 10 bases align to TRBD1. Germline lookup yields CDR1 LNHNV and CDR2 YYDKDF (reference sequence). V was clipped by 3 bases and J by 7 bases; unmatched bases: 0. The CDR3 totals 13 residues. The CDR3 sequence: CATSRDRGNTIYF. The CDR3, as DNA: TGTGCCACCAGCAGGGACAGGGGGAACACCATATATTTT. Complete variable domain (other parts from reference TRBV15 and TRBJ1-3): DAMVIQNPRYQVTQFGKPVTLSCSQTLNHNVMYWYQQKSSQAPKLLFHYYDKDFNNEADTPDNFQSRRPNTSFCFLDIRSPGLGDTAMYLCATSRDRGNTIYFGEGSWLTVV.

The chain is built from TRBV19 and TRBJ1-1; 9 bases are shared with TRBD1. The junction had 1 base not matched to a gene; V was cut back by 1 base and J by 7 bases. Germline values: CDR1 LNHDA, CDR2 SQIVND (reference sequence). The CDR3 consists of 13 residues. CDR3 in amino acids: CASSIGQGVEAFF. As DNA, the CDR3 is TGTGCCAGTAGTATAGGACAGGGGGTTGAAGCTTTCTTT.

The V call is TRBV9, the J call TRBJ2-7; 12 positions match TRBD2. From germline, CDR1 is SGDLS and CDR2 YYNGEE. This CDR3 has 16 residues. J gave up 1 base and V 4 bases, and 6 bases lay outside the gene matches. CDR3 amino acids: CASSPYGLAGSYEQYF. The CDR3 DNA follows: TGTGCCAGCAGCCCATACGGACTAGCGGGATCCTACGAGCAGTACTTC.

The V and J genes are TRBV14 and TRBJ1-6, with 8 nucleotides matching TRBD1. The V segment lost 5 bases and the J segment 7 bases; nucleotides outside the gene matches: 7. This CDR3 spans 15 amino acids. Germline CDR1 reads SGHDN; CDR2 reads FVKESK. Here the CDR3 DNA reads TGTGCCAGCAGCTACAGACAGGGGTCCAATTCACCCCTCCACTTT. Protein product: CASSYRQGSNSPLHF.

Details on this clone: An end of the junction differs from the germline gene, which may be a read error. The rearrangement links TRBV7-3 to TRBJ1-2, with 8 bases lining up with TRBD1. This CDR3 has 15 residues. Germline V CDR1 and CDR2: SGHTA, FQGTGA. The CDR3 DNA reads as TGTGCCAGCAGCCTAACAGGGGGGGATAACTATGGCTACACCTTC. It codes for CASSLTGGDNYGYTF.

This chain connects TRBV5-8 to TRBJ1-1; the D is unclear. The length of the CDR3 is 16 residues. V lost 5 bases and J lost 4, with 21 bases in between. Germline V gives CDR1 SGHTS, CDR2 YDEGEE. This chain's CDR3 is CASRGSGTGEATEAFF. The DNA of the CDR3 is TGTGCCAGCAGAGGTTCAGGTACGGGAGAGGCCACTGAAGCTTTCTTT.

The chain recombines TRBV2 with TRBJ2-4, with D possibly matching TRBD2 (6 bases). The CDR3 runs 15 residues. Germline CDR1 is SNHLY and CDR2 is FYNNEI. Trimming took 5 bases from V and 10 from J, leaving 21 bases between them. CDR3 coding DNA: TGTGCCAGCAGTCAACTTACGGGAGCTAACACAATTCAGTACTTC. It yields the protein CASSQLTGANTIQYF.

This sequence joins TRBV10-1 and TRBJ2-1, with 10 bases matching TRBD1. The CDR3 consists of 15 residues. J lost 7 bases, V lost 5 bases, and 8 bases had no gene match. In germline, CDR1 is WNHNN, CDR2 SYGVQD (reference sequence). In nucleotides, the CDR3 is TGCGCCAGCAGTCCGACAGGGGGCGCTTCAAATGAGCAGTTCTTC. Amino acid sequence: CASSPTGGASNEQFF.

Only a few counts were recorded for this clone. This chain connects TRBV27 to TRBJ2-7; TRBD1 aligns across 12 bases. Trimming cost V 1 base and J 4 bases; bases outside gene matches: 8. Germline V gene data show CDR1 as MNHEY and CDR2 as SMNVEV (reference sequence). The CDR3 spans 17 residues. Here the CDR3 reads CASSLYGTGGVGYEQYF. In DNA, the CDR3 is TGTGCCAGCAGTTTATACGGGACAGGGGGCGTTGGGTACGAGCAGTACTTC.

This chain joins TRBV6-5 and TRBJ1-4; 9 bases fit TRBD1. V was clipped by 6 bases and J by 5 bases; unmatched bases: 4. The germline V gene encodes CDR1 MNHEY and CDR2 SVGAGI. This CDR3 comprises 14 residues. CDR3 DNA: TGTGCCAGCAGCCGAGGGACAGGGAATGAAAAACTGTTTTTT. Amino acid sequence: CASSRGTGNEKLFF.

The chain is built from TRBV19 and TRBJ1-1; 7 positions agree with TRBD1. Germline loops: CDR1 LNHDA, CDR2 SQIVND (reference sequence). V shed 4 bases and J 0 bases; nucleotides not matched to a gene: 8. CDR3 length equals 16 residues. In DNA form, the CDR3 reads TGTGCCAGTAGTACCGGGACAGTCCTAATGAACACTGAAGCTTTCTTT. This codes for CASSTGTVLMNTEAFF.

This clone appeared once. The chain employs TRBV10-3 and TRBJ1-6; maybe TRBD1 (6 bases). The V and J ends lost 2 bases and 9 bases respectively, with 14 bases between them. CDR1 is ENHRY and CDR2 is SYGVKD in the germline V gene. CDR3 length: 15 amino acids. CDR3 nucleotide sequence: TGTGCCATCAGTGAGACGTGGACAGTGGCTTCACCCCTCCACTTT. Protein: CAISETWTVASPLHF.

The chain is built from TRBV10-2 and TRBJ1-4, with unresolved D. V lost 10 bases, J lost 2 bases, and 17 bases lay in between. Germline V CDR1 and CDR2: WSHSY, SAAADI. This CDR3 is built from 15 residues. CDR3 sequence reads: CATSSPEQTNEKLFF. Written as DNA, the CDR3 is TGCGCCACTTCCTCCCCGGAACAGACTAATGAAAAACTGTTTTTT.

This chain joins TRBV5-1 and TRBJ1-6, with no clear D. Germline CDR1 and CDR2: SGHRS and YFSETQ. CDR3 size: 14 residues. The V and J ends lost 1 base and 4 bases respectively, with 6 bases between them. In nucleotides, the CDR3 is TGCGCCAGCAGCTTGCGGAGTTATAATTCACCCCTCCACTTT. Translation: CASSLRSYNSPLHF.

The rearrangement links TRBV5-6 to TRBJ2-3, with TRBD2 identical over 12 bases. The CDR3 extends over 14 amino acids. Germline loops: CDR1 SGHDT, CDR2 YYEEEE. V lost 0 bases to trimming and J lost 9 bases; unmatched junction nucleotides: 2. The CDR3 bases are TGTGCCAGCAGCTTGGTCACTAGCGGGGGGACGCAGTATTTT. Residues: CASSLVTSGGTQYF.

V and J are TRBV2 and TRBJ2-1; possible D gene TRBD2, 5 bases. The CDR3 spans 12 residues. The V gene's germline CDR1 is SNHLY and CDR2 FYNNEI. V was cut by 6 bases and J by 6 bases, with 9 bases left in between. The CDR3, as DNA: TGTGCCAGCAGGGGAGATTCCAATGAGCAGTTCTTC. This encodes CASRGDSNEQFF.